Presented here are 32 T cell receptor beta chains from one specimen sequenced in a study of blood T cell repertoires in COVID-19. Profiled with immunoSEQ multiplex PCR; TCRdb holds only in-frame clones, not every one. The table lists about 250,000 clones, 82% of them singletons. Material for sequencing was PBMCs or T cells enriched from blood (not recorded which). The source of these receptors is a man aged 35 to 55 who had been exposed to COVID-19.

This clone was seen only a few times. The chain has TRBV18 and TRBJ1-1; D gene ambiguous. The CDR3 runs 17 residues. Germline V gene lookup returns CDR1 KGHSH and CDR2 LQKENI. With 2 bases removed from V and 1 base from J, the gap between germline ends came to 17 bases. CDR3 DNA sequence: TGTGCCAGCTCACCATTCGTCACCGGGTCCGGGAACACTGAAGCTTTCTTT. Translated: CASSPFVTGSGNTEAFF.

The J gene is TRBJ2-3, the V gene TRBV24-1; the D is unclear. The CDR3 is 17 amino acids. The germline CDR1 and CDR2 sequences are KGHDR and SFDVKD. Trimming cost V 0 bases and J 2 bases, with 14 bases left between them. CDR3 protein: CATSDLVADLFTDTQYF. Written as DNA, the CDR3 is TGTGCCACCAGTGATTTGGTAGCAGATCTATTCACAGATACGCAGTATTTT.

The chain employs TRBV12-5 and TRBJ1-2; D might be TRBD1 (6 bases). The CDR3 covers 15 residues. Trimming took off 6 bases at V and 0 bases at J, with 14 bases between the two ends. From germline, CDR1 is LGHNT and CDR2 FRNRAP. DNA of the CDR3: TGTGCTAGTGGCCACGGACAGACCACTAACTATGGCTACACCTTC. As protein: CASGHGQTTNYGYTF.

The chain is built from TRBV5-5 and TRBJ1-2; perhaps TRBD1 as D (6 bases). Germline V gene sequence: CDR1 SGHKS, CDR2 YYEKEE (reference sequence). Trimming pared 7 bases from V and 4 bases from J, leaving 14 bases between. This CDR3 spans 13 amino acids. CDR3 sequence (DNA): TGTGCCAGCGGGTCCGCGGACAGCTATGGCTACACCTTC. Amino acid sequence: CASGSADSYGYTF.

The chain couples TRBV30 to TRBJ2-1; TRBD2 matches at 7 bases. The CDR3 covers 14 residues. J lost 7 bases, V lost 2 bases, and 8 bases had no gene match. Germline V CDR1 and CDR2: GTSNPN, SVGIG (reference sequence). CDR3 amino acids: CAWSRTRSRNEQFF. The CDR3 DNA sequence: TGTGCCTGGAGTAGGACTAGGAGTCGGAATGAGCAGTTCTTC.

The gene calls are TRBV6-1 and TRBJ2-5; D ambiguous. Trimming took off 5 bases at V and 1 base at J, with 11 bases between the two ends. From germline, CDR1 is MNHNS and CDR2 SASEGT. The CDR3 covers 14 residues. The CDR3 protein is CASSPSGGQETQYF. CDR3 bases: TGTGCCAGCAGTCCCTCAGGTGGCCAAGAGACCCAGTACTTC.

This clone occurred once. V is TRBV19 and J is TRBJ2-1, with 11 bases identical to TRBD2. The ends lost 5 bases at V and 8 bases at J; junction bases unmatched: 5. Germline CDR1 LNHDA, CDR2 SQIVND (reference sequence). The CDR3 is 14 residues long. CDR3 sequence: CASSVSGRADEQFF. The CDR3 DNA reads TGTGCCAGTAGTGTTAGCGGGAGGGCGGATGAGCAGTTCTTC.

The genes are TRBV5-1 and TRBJ1-3; the D is unclear. Germline values: CDR1 SGHRS, CDR2 YFSETQ. The CDR3 consists of 15 residues. With 5 bases removed from V and 0 bases from J, the gap between germline ends came to 12 bases. The CDR3 reads CASSLTGSSGNTIYF. CDR3 coding DNA: TGCGCCAGCAGTTTAACGGGGAGCTCTGGAAACACCATATATTTT.

The rearrangement uses TRBV24-1 and TRBJ2-3; D call uncertain. Germline CDR1 reads KGHDR; CDR2 reads SFDVKD. CDR3 length: 14 amino acids. V lost 9 bases and J lost 1, with 13 bases in between. The CDR3 DNA sequence: TGTGCCACCCCGGGTTGTTTCGGCACAGATACGCAGTATTTT. Translation gives CATPGCFGTDTQYF.

CDR3 sequence (DNA): TGTGCCAGCTCACCACCGGGACTAGCCCACGAGCAGTACTTC. It encodes CASSPPGLAHEQYF. The rearrangement links TRBV18 to TRBJ2-7, with 9 bases lining up with TRBD2. The V and J ends lost 0 bases and 5 bases, in that order; junction bases with no gene match: 2. Germline V CDR1 and CDR2: KGHSH, LQKENI. This CDR3 contains 14 residues.

The chain uses TRBV20-1 and TRBJ1-1; TRBD1 might be the D (5 bases). The CDR3 is made up of 11 amino acids. CDR1 and CDR2 from the germline V gene are DFQATT and SNEGSKA (reference sequence). Trimming shortened V by 6 bases and J by 7 bases, and 12 bases separated the two germline ends. The CDR3 nucleotides are TGCAGTGCGCGCAGGGAAAATGAAGCTTTCTTT. Protein sequence: CSARRENEAFF.

This clone was counted between two and nine times. CDR3 DNA sequence: TGTGCCAGCAGCTTACAGTCTAGCGAGGATGAGCAGTTCTTC. This gives the protein CASSLQSSEDEQFF. The chain couples TRBV7-9 to TRBJ2-1; TRBD2 might be the D (6 bases). Trimming cost V 2 bases and J 8 bases, with 13 bases left between them. This CDR3 comprises 14 residues. Per germline, CDR1 SEHNR and CDR2 FQNEAQ (reference sequence).

The chain couples TRBV10-1 to TRBJ1-4; maybe TRBD1 (5 bases). Germline V gives CDR1 WNHNN, CDR2 SYGVQD (reference sequence). CDR3 size: 17 residues. V lost 6 bases, J lost 0 bases, and 17 bases lay in between. CDR3 bases: TGCGCCAGCAGAGGGGCGGGGATAAATGCAACTAATGAAAAACTGTTTTTT. It is translated as CASRGAGINATNEKLFF.

This sequence joins TRBV18 and TRBJ1-4, with D hard to call. CDR3 length: 15 amino acids. Between the trimmed V and J ends, which lost 3 bases and 8 bases, there was a span of 16 bases. CDR1 and CDR2 (germline): KGHSH, LQKENI. CDR3 nucleotide sequence: TGTGCCAGCTCACCCCGTCGGGGATTGGGCGAAAAACTGTTTTTT. Its translation is CASSPRRGLGEKLFF.

The J gene is TRBJ2-6, the V gene TRBV6-4, with no clear D. The germline CDR1 and CDR2 sequences are MRHNA and SNTAGT. This CDR3 contains 16 residues. Trimming cost V 0 bases and J 1 base, with 7 bases left between them. This CDR3 is CASSDSLRSGANVLTF. The CDR3 DNA is TGTGCCAGCAGTGACTCGTTGAGATCTGGGGCCAACGTCCTGACTTTC.

This chain uses TRBV25-1 with TRBJ2-7, with D maybe TRBD1 (6 bases). V was trimmed by 5 bases and J by 6 bases, leaving 20 bases between them. The CDR3 has 15 amino acids. Germline V CDR1 and CDR2: MGHDK, SYGVNS. As DNA, the CDR3 is TGTGCCAGCAGTAACAGGACAGACGACGGACCCGAGCAGTACTTC. It yields the protein CASSNRTDDGPEQYF.

This chain joins TRBV5-6 and TRBJ2-7; D is undetermined. Trimming took off 2 bases at V and 6 bases at J, with 9 bases between the two ends. Germline assignment: CDR1 SGHDT and CDR2 YYEEEE. There are 12 residues in the CDR3. DNA of the CDR3: TGTGCCAGCAGCTTTTCGAGGCGCGAGCAGTACTTC. Amino acids: CASSFSRREQYF.

This clone has just one count. This sequence joins TRBV12-5 and TRBJ1-2; D possibly corresponds to TRBD1 (6 bases). The ends were cut back, 2 bases at V and 2 bases at J, with 9 bases in the middle. The CDR3 loop spans 14 amino acids. The V gene's germline CDR1 is LGHNT and CDR2 FRNRAP. This CDR3 is CASGLWDTNYGYTF. The CDR3 DNA is TGTGCTAGTGGTTTGTGGGACACAAACTATGGCTACACCTTC. Full variable domain (remainder filled in from reference TRBV12-5 and TRBJ1-2): DARVTQTPRHKVTEMGQEVTMRCQPILGHNTVFWYRQTMMQGLELLAYFRNRAPLDDSGMPKDRFSAEMPDATLATLKIQPSEPRDSAVYFCASGLWDTNYGYTFGSGTRLTVV.

There are a few counts of this clone. The chain has TRBV5-1 and TRBJ1-1; a possible D gene is TRBD1 (6 bases). Germline loops: CDR1 SGHRS, CDR2 YFSETQ. The CDR3 has 15 amino acids. The V end was cut by 4 bases, the J end by 4 bases, with 17 bases between. CDR3 residues: CASSGTSTGSTEAFF. The CDR3 nucleotides read TGCGCCAGCAGCGGTACTTCCACAGGGAGCACTGAAGCTTTCTTT.

As concerns this clone: Additional DNA sequences in this sample encode the identical CDR3. The CDR3 region is CASSPSGNTGELFF. As DNA, the CDR3 is TGTGCCAGCAGCCCTAGCGGGAACACCGGGGAGCTGTTTTTT. The V gene is TRBV7-3, the J gene TRBJ2-2, with 7 bases lining up with TRBD2. Trimming at V came to 5 bases and at J to 1 base, leaving 1 base not matched to a gene. CDR3 size: 14 residues. Germline loops: CDR1 SGHTA, CDR2 FQGTGA.

V is TRBV19 and J is TRBJ2-6; no clear D gene. The ends were cut back, 2 bases at V and 0 bases at J, with 5 bases in the middle. The V gene's germline CDR1 is LNHDA and CDR2 SQIVND (reference sequence). The CDR3 totals 15 residues. CDR3 in DNA: TGTGCCAGTAGTATACTGAGCTCTGGGGCCAACGTCCTGACTTTC. Protein: CASSILSSGANVLTF.

The gene calls are TRBV18 and TRBJ1-6, with 7 bases fitting TRBD1. The CDR3 has 15 amino acids. The junction had 9 bases not matched to a gene; V was cut back by 3 bases and J by 10 bases. Germline V gives CDR1 KGHSH, CDR2 LQKENI. CDR3 loop: CASSPEGARESPLHF. CDR3 DNA sequence: TGTGCCAGCTCACCTGAGGGGGCTAGGGAATCACCCCTCCACTTT.

This clone appeared a single time. CDR3: CASSLAGTGGEGYTF. The DNA of the CDR3 is TGCGCCAGCAGCTTGGCGGGGACAGGGGGGGAAGGCTACACCTTC. The genes are TRBV5-1 and TRBJ1-2; 11 bases map to TRBD1. The CDR3 contains 15 residues. CDR1 SGHRS and CDR2 YFSETQ come from the germline V gene. The V gene end was trimmed by 0 bases and the J gene end by 8 bases; junction bases not matched to a gene: 6. Complete variable domain (other parts from reference TRBV5-1 and TRBJ1-2): KAGVTQTPRYLIKTRGQQVTLSCSPISGHRSVSWYQQTPGQGLQFLFEYFSETQRNKGNFPGRFSGRQFSNSRSEMNVSTLELGDSALYLCASSLAGTGGEGYTFGSGTRLTVV.

This clone has a single count. J is TRBJ1-5 and V is TRBV6-2 or TRBV6-3; 8 nucleotides align to TRBD1. Germline V gene lookup returns CDR1 MNHEY and CDR2 SVGEGT. Trimming at V came to 5 bases and at J to 9 bases, leaving 3 bases not matched to a gene. This CDR3 is 12 amino acids long. CDR3 region: CASSRQGTPQHF. In DNA, the CDR3 is TGTGCCAGCAGTAGACAGGGGACGCCCCAGCATTTT.

Here the CDR3 DNA reads TGTGCCTGGAGTGAAGGGGGCGCAGGAAGAACTGAAGCTTTCTTT. Protein product: CAWSEGGAGRTEAFF. The chain links TRBV30 to TRBJ1-1; 7 bases agree with TRBD1. The CDR3 consists of 15 residues. Germline trimming cut 1 base from V and 5 bases from J; bases unmatched to any gene: 10. CDR1 is GTSNPN and CDR2 is SVGIG in the germline V gene (reference sequence).

The chain joins TRBV7-9 to TRBJ2-7; D is possibly TRBD2 (6 bases). CDR1 and CDR2 (germline): SEHNR, FQNEAQ (reference sequence). The CDR3 extends over 15 amino acids. The V end lost 4 bases, the J end lost 7 bases, and 20 bases lay between the germline ends. CDR3 nucleotides: TGTGCCAGCAGCTATCCGGGAGCAGGGCTTTGGGAGCAGTACTTC. This codes for CASSYPGAGLWEQYF.

This clone was picked up many times. The chain links TRBV19 to TRBJ2-5; TRBD1 agrees at 8 bases. The J segment lost 4 bases and the V segment lost 3 bases, leaving 4 bases of the junction unmatched. Germline-derived CDR1 and CDR2 are LNHDA and SQIVND (reference sequence). The CDR3 is made up of 14 amino acids. The CDR3 DNA sequence: TGTGCCAGTAGTATGGGGCAGGGGGCAGAGACCCAGTACTTC. Translated: CASSMGQGAETQYF.

The CDR3 DNA sequence: TGCAGCGTGCACGCGGGACAAGAGACCCAGTACTTC. Its translation is CSVHAGQETQYF. The chain is built from TRBV29-1 and TRBJ2-5; possible D gene TRBD2, 6 bases. The V gene lost 6 bases and the J gene lost 2 bases, with 10 bases spanning the gap. This CDR3 spans 12 amino acids. Germline V gene data show CDR1 as SQVTM and CDR2 as ANQGSEA.

A single count supports this clone. V and J are TRBV6-5 and TRBJ2-7, with 8 bases aligning to TRBD2. The germline V gene encodes CDR1 MNHEY and CDR2 SVGAGI. V lost 7 bases, J lost 5 bases, and 13 bases stayed unmatched. The length of the CDR3 is 15 residues. CDR3 coding DNA: TGTGCCAGCAAGGGCCTAGCGGGTCGCGTCCACGAGCAGTACTTC. Its translation is CASKGLAGRVHEQYF.

V gene TRBV5-1 combines with J gene TRBJ2-1; 14 bases fit TRBD2. Germline CDR1 SGHRS, CDR2 YFSETQ. The CDR3 loop spans 16 amino acids. V trimming: 0 bases; J trimming: 8 bases; junction bases outside the gene matches: 4. The CDR3 spells CASSLEGLAGVDEQFF. The CDR3 nucleotides are TGCGCCAGCAGCTTGGAGGGACTAGCGGGAGTCGATGAGCAGTTCTTC.

The chain carries TRBV27 and TRBJ2-7; 8 nucleotides align to TRBD1. Germline values: CDR1 MNHEY, CDR2 SMNVEV (reference sequence). J was trimmed by 5 bases and V by 6 bases; bases with no gene match: 9. CDR3 length: 14 amino acids. The chain's CDR3 is CASSPYRTGNEQYF. The CDR3 DNA sequence: TGTGCCAGCAGCCCCTACAGGACAGGGAACGAGCAGTACTTC.

This clone is a singleton in its sample. The rearrangement links TRBV5-1 to TRBJ2-7, with a possible D match to TRBD2 (6 bases). CDR1 and CDR2 from the germline V gene are SGHRS and YFSETQ. The germline V and J ends were trimmed by 0 bases and 4 bases, with 11 bases remaining between them. CDR3 length: 14 amino acids. CDR3 residues: CASSLAGSGYEQYF. In DNA, the CDR3 is TGCGCCAGCAGCTTGGCGGGTAGCGGATACGAGCAGTACTTC.